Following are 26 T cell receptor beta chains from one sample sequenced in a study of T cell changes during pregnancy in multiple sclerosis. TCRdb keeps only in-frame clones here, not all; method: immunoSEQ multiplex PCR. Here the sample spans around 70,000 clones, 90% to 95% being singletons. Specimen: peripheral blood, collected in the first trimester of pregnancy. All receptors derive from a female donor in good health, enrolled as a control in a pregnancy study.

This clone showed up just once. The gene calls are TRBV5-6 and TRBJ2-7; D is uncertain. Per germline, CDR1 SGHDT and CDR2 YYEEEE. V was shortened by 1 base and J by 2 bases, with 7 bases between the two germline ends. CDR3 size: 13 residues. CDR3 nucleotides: TGTGCCAGCAGCTTGAGCATTGCCTACGAGCAGTACTTC. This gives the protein CASSLSIAYEQYF. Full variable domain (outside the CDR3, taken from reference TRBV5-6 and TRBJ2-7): DAGVTQSPTHLIKTRGQQVTLRCSPKSGHDTVSWYQQALGQGPQFIFQYYEEEERQRGNFPDRFSGHQFPNYSSELNVNALLLGDSALYLCASSLSIAYEQYFGPGTRLTVT.

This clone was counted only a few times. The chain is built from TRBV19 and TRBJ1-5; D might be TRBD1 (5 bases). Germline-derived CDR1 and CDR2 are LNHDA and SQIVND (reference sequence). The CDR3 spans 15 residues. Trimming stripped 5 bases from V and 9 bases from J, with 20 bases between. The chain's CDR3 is CASSPSLAGPGPQHF. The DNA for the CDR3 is TGTGCCAGTAGTCCCTCCCTTGCAGGGCCAGGGCCCCAGCATTTT.

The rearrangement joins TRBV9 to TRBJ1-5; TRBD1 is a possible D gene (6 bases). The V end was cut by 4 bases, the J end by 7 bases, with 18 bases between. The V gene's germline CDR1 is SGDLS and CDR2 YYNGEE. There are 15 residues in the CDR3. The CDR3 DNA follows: TGTGCCAGCAGCCCCTACAGGGATACAGGCCAGCCCCAGCATTTT. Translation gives CASSPYRDTGQPQHF.

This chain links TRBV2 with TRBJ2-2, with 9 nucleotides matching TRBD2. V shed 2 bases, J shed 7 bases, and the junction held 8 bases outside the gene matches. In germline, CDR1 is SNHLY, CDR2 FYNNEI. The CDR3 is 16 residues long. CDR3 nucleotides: TGTGCCAGCAGTGAAACAGCGGGAGGTCGGGTCGGGGAGCTGTTTTTT. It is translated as CASSETAGGRVGELFF.

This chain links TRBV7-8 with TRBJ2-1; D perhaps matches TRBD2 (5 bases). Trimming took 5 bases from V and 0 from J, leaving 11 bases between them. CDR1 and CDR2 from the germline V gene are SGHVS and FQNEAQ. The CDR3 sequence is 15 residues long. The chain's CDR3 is CASSQERSSYNEQFF. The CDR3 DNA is TGTGCCAGCAGCCAGGAGCGGAGCTCCTACAATGAGCAGTTCTTC.

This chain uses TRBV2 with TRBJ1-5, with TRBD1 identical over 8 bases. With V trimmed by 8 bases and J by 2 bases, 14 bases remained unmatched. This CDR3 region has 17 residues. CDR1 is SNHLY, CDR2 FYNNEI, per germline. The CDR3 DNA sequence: TGTGCCAGCGGGGGATTGGACAGGGCGGCGCGCAATCAGCCCCAGCATTTT. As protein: CASGGLDRAARNQPQHF.

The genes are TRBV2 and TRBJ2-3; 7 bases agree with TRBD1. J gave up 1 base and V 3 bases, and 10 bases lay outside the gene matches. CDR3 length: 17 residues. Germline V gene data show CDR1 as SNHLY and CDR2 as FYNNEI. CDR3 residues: CASSERKQGWGTDTQYF. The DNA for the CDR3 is TGTGCCAGCAGTGAGCGGAAACAGGGGTGGGGCACAGATACGCAGTATTTT.

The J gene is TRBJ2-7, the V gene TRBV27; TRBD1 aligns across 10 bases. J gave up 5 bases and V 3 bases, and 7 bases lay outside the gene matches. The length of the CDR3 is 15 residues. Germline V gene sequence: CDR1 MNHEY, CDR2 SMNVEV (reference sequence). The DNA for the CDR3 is TGTGCCAGCAGTTTCACCGGGACAGGGGCCCACGAGCAGTACTTC. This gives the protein CASSFTGTGAHEQYF.

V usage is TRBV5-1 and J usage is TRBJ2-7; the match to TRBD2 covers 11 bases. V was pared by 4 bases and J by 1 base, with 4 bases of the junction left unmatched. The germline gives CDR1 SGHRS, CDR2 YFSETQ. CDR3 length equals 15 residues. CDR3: CASSRTSGRSYEQYF. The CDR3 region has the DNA TGCGCCAGCAGCCGAACTAGCGGGAGATCCTACGAGCAGTACTTC.

The CDR3 region has the DNA TGTGCCAGCAGGTCAGGACAGGGGTCATATGGGGACGAGCAGTACTTC. It translates to CASRSGQGSYGDEQYF. This chain uses TRBV28 with TRBJ2-7, with 9 bases matching TRBD1. The CDR3 covers 16 residues. Germline CDR1 and CDR2: MDHEN and SYDVKM. Trimming took 6 bases from V and 5 from J; bases not matched to a gene: 14.

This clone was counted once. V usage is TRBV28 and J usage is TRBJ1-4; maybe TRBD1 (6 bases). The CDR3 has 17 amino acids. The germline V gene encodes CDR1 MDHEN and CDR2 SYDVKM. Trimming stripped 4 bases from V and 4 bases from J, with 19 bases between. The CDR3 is CASSSGPQGLVNEKLFF. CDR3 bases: TGTGCCAGCAGTTCCGGCCCGCAGGGGCTGGTTAATGAAAAACTGTTTTTT.

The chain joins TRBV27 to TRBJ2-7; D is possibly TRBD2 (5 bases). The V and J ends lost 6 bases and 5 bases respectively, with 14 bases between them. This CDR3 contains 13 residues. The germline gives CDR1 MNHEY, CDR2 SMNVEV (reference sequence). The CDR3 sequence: CASSSDRRDEQYF. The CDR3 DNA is TGTGCCAGCAGCTCTGACCGGCGGGACGAGCAGTACTTC.

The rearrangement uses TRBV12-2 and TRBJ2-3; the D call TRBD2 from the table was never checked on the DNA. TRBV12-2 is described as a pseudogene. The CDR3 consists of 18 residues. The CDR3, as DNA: TGTGCAAGTCGCTCAATTATCGGACTAGCGGCTGTGCCCGATACGCAGTATTTT. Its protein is CASRSIIGLAAVPDTQYF.

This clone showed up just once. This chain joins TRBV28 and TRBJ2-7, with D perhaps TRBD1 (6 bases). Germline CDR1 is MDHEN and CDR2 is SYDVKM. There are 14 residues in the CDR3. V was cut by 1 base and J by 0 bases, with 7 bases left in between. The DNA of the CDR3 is TGTGCCAGCAGTTTATCGGGACACTCCTACGAGCAGTACTTC. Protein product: CASSLSGHSYEQYF.

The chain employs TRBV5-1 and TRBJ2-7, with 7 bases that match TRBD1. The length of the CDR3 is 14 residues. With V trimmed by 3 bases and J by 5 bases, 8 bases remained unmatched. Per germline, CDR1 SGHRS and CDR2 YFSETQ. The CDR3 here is CASSSTTGFHEQYF. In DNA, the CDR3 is TGCGCCAGCAGCTCTACGACAGGGTTTCACGAGCAGTACTTC.

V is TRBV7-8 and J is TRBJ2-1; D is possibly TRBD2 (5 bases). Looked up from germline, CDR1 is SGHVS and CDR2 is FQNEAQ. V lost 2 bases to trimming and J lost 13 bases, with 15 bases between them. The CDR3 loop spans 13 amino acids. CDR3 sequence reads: CASSLNSAAIQFF. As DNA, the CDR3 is TGTGCCAGCAGCTTAAATAGCGCTGCGATTCAGTTCTTC.

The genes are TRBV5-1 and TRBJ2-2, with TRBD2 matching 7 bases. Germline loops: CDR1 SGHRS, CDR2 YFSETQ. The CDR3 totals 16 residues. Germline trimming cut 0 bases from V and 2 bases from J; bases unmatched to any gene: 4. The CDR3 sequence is CASSLVAGDNTGELFF. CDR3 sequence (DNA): TGCGCCAGCAGCTTGGTGGCGGGAGACAACACCGGGGAGCTGTTTTTT. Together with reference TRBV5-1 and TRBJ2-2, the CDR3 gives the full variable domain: KAGVTQTPRYLIKTRGQQVTLSCSPISGHRSVSWYQQTPGQGLQFLFEYFSETQRNKGNFPGRFSGRQFSNSRSEMNVSTLELGDSALYLCASSLVAGDNTGELFFGEGSRLTVL.

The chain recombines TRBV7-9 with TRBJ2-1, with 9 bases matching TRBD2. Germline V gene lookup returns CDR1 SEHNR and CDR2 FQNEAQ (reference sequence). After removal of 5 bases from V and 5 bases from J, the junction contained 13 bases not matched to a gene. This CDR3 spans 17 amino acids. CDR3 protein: CASSPHWLREGNNEQFF. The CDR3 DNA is TGTGCCAGCAGCCCCCATTGGTTGCGGGAGGGAAACAATGAGCAGTTCTTC.

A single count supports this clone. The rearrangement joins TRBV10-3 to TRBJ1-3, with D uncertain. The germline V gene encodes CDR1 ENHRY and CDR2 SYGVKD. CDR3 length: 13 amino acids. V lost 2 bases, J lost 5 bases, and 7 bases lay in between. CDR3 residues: CAISETTRNTIYF. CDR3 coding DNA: TGTGCCATCAGTGAGACCACTCGAAACACCATATATTTT.

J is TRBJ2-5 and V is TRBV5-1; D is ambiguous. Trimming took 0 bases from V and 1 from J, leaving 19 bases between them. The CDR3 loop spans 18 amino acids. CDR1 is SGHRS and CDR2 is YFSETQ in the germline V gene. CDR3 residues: CASSLVGRFQAAQETQYF. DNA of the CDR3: TGCGCCAGCAGCTTGGTAGGCAGATTCCAGGCCGCCCAAGAGACCCAGTACTTC. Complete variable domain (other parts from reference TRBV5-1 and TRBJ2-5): KAGVTQTPRYLIKTRGQQVTLSCSPISGHRSVSWYQQTPGQGLQFLFEYFSETQRNKGNFPGRFSGRQFSNSRSEMNVSTLELGDSALYLCASSLVGRFQAAQETQYFGPGTRLLVL.

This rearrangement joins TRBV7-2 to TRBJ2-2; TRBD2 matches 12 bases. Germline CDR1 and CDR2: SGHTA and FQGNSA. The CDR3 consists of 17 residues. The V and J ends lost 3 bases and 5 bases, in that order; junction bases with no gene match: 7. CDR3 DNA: TGTGCCAGCAGCTTGGGGGGACTAGCGGGTATGACCGGGGAGCTGTTTTTT. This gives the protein CASSLGGLAGMTGELFF.

CDR3 sequence reads: CASSYPDRVGPLNEQYF. In DNA form, the CDR3 reads TGTGCCAGCAGCTACCCCGACAGGGTCGGCCCTCTGAACGAGCAGTACTTC. This chain links TRBV7-9 with TRBJ2-7; the match to TRBD1 covers 7 bases. In germline, CDR1 is SEHNR, CDR2 FQNEAQ (reference sequence). The CDR3 consists of 17 residues. Germline trimming cut 4 bases from V and 5 bases from J; bases unmatched to any gene: 17.

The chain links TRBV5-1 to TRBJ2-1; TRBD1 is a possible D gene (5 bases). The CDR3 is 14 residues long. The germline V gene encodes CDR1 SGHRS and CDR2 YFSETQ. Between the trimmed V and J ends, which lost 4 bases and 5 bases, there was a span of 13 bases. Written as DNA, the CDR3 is TGCGCCAGCAGCGCTCGACAGTCTCACAATGAGCAGTTCTTC. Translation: CASSARQSHNEQFF. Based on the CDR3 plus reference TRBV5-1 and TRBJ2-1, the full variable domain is KAGVTQTPRYLIKTRGQQVTLSCSPISGHRSVSWYQQTPGQGLQFLFEYFSETQRNKGNFPGRFSGRQFSNSRSEMNVSTLELGDSALYLCASSARQSHNEQFFGPGTRLTVL.

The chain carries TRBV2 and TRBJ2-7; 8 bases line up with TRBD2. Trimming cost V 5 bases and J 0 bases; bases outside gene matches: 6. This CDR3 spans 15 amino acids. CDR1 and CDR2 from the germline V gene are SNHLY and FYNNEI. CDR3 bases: TGTGCCAGCAGTTTGACTAGCGCTAACTCCTACGAGCAGTACTTC. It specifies CASSLTSANSYEQYF.

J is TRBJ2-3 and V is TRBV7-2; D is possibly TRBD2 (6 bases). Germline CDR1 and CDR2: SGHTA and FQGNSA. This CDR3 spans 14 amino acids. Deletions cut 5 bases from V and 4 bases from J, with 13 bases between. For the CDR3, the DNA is TGTGCCAGCAGCCGGGGGAGTCGCGCAGATACGCAGTATTTT. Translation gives CASSRGSRADTQYF.

CDR3 bases: TGTGCCAGCTCGGGACAGGGAGGAACCGGGGAGCTGTTTTTT. The encoded protein is CASSGQGGTGELFF. The chain uses TRBV27 and TRBJ2-2; the match to TRBD1 covers 9 bases. Germline V CDR1 and CDR2: MNHEY, SMNVEV (reference sequence). With V trimmed by 8 bases and J by 5 bases, 6 bases remained unmatched. CDR3 length: 14 residues.